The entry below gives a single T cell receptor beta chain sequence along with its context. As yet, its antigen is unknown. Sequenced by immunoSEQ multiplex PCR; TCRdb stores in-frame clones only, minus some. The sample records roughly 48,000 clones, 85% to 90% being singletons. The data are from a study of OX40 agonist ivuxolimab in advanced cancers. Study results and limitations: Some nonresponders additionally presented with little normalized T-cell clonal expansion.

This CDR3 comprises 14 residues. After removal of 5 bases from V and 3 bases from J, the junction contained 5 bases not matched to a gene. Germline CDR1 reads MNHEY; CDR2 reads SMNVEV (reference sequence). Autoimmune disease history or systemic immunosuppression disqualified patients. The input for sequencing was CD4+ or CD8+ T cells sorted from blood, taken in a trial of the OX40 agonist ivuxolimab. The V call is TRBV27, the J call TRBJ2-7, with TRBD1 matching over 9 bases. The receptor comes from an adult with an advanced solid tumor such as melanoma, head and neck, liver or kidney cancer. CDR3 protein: CASSDRGVGYEQYF. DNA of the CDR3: TGTGCCAGCAGTGACAGGGGGGTTGGCTACGAGCAGTACTTC.